This T cell receptor (beta chain) was captured by sequencing in a study of CD8 T cells in Susac syndrome. Germline V CDR1 and CDR2: SGHDN, FVKESK. V was cut by 1 base and J by 3 bases, with 12 bases left in between. The CDR3 consists of 16 residues. The RNA, roughly 0.45 to 1 ug, was put through reverse transcription using random hexamers. Via MiXCR, TCRdb re-called the immunoSEQ multiplex PCR reads, giving one row per CDR3 protein. The sample records fewer than 150,000 distinct CDR3 sequences, roughly 95% being singletons. The clonotype was recovered from a human donor in good health. The sample consisted of CD4+ T cells from PBMCs. The V and J genes are TRBV14 and TRBJ2-2; D is possibly TRBD2 (6 bases). The CDR3 coding sequence is TGTGCCAGCAGCCAAGTGGGGAGGACCGACACCGGGGAGCTGTTTTTT. It yields the protein CASSQVGRTDTGELFF.